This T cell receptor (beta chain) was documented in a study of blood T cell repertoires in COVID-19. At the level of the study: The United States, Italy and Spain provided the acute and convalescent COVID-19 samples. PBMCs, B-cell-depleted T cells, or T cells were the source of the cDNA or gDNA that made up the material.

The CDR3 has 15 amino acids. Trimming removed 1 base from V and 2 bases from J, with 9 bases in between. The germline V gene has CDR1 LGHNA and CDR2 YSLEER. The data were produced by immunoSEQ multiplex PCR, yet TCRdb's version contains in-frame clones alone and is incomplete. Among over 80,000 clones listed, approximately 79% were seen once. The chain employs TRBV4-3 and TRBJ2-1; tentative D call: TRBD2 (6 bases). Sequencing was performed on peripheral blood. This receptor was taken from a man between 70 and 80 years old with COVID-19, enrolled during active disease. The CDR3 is CASSQGGETYNEQFF. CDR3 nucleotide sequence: TGCGCCAGCAGCCAAGGCGGGGAAACCTACAATGAGCAGTTCTTC.